Listed below are T cell receptor beta chains from one sample, sequenced in a study of blood T cell repertoires in COVID-19. Assay: immunoSEQ multiplex PCR; the TCRdb copy retains only in-frame clones and omits some. The sample includes about 24,000 clones, around 86% seen only once; the top ten take over 25%. Source material: peripheral blood. These receptors were taken from a human donor with active COVID-19. The donor label of this sample is uncertain. Both conserved end residues are part of each CDR3. Each record gives: clone size, D gene, V gene, J gene, CDR3 DNA, CDR3 protein. The D gene is left open where the match is weak. Some rows mark clone size as missing; the rest say once, few, many or name a class of expanded clone.

.,.,TRBV28,TRBJ1-5,TGTGCCAGCAGTTTCCTCGAAAATAGAGGGTTAAAGCCCCAGCATTTT,CASSFLENRGLKPQHF
.,.,TRBV5-6,TRBJ1-1,TGTGCCAGCAGACTAGCTTGGGATGGCATGAACACTGAAGCTTTCTTT,CASRLAWDGMNTEAFF
.,TRBD2,TRBV19,TRBJ2-5,TGTGCCAGTAGTATAGGGCTAGCGGGAGGGCCAGGGGACTTC,CASSIGLAGGPGDF
.,.,TRBV4-3,TRBJ2-7,TGCGCCAGCAGCCAAGAGAGTTGGGGGCGCGAGCAGTACTTC,CASSQESWGREQYF
.,.,TRBV18,TRBJ1-1,TGTGCCAGCTCACCACGCCCAGGGAGGGACACTGAAGCTTTCTTT,CASSPRPGRDTEAFF
few,.,TRBV19,TRBJ1-5,TGTGCCAGTAGTCTCCGCAATCAGCCCCAGCATTTT,CASSLRNQPQHF
.,.,TRBV19,TRBJ2-3,TGTGCCAGTAGTCCTGGTGGATGGGGCGCAGATACGCAGTATTTT,CASSPGGWGADTQYF
.,TRBD1,TRBV28,TRBJ1-2,TGTGCCAGCAGTTTGGCGATTAGGACAGGGGGCTATGGCTACACCTTC,CASSLAIRTGGYGYTF
.,.,TRBV27,TRBJ2-5,TGTGCCAGCAGTCCAAGCTACCCCTATAGCGGGTTAGGGGGTGAGACCCAGTACTTC,CASSPSYPYSGLGGETQYF
few,TRBD1,TRBV5-1,TRBJ2-7,TGCGCCAGCAGCCCGTCGACAGGGACAGCCTACGAGCAGTACTTC,CASSPSTGTAYEQYF
medium-sized,.,TRBV20-1,TRBJ2-3,TGCAGTGCTAGTGTGGGGGCGACTACAGAAGATACGCAGTATTTT,CSASVGATTEDTQYF
.,TRBD1,TRBV6-5,TRBJ2-7,TGTGCCAGCAGTTTGGGGACAGGAAGCTCCTACGAGCAGTACTTC,CASSLGTGSSYEQYF
.,TRBD2,TRBV5-1,TRBJ2-3,TGCGCCAGCAGCTTCCGACTGACTAGCGGGGGGGTCGCAGATACGCAGTATTTT,CASSFRLTSGGVADTQYF
.,.,TRBV6-4,TRBJ2-3,TGTGCCAGCAGTGTGCAGGGATCCCCCCCAGATACGCAGTATTTT,CASSVQGSPPDTQYF
.,.,TRBV11-2,TRBJ1-4,TGTGCCAGCAGCGTCGGGGGTCGAGGGGCTGAAAAACTGTTTTTT,CASSVGGRGAEKLFF
.,.,TRBV6-5,TRBJ2-1,TGTGCCAGCAGTACCAGGGTGGGCGAGCAGTTCTTC,CASSTRVGEQFF
.,.,TRBV28,TRBJ1-5,TGTGCCAGCAGTTTGGGGCTCGGCAATCAGCCCCAGCATTTT,CASSLGLGNQPQHF
.,.,TRBV5-6,TRBJ1-6,TGTGCCAGCAGCTTGGGACAGTATCCTTCACCCCTCCACTTT,CASSLGQYPSPLHF
once,TRBD2,TRBV7-3,TRBJ2-3,TGTGCCAGCAGCTATAGCGGGGATACGCAGTATTTT,CASSYSGDTQYF
.,TRBD1,TRBV5-1,TRBJ2-7,TGCGCCAGCAGGAGGAGTCGGACAGGGGGCGCCGAGCAGTACTTC,CASRRSRTGGAEQYF
.,TRBD1,TRBV28,TRBJ2-2,TGTGCCAGCAGTTATGGACAGGGGTGGGCCGGGGAGCTGTTTTTT,CASSYGQGWAGELFF
few,.,TRBV7-3,TRBJ1-3,TGTGCCAGCAGCTCCCTAACTGGAAACACCATATATTTT,CASSSLTGNTIYF
.,TRBD1,TRBV5-4,TRBJ1-2,TGTGCCAGCAGCTTGGGACAGGGGGTCTATGGCTACACCTTC,CASSLGQGVYGYTF